A selection of T cell receptor beta chains follows, all from one sample in a study of cytomegalovirus exposure and HLA in healthy donors. Using immunoSEQ multiplex PCR, the repertoire was profiled, and TCRdb retains in-frame clones only, with some absent. This sample has approximately 220,000 clones, with 76% found just once. Sequencing used PBMCs. The receptor set was obtained from a man between 18 and 29 years old in good health and CMV-seronegative. Both conserved end residues are part of each CDR3. D genes are given only for firm matches. Size is stated for part of the rows, as once, few or many counts, or as a class when the clone is expanded.

TRBJ2-3 TRBV9 TRBD2 NA CASSVGGLAGVDTQYF TGTGCCAGCAGCGTAGGGGGACTAGCGGGAGTAGATACGCAGTATTTT
TRBJ1-1 TRBV29-1 NA NA CSVLDRRGAEAFF TGCAGCGTCCTGGACAGACGAGGGGCTGAAGCTTTCTTT
TRBJ2-2 TRBV2 TRBD2 few CASSESFGGRAGGELFF TGTGCCAGCAGTGAATCTTTCGGCGGGAGGGCGGGCGGGGAGCTGTTTTTT
TRBJ2-2 TRBV29-1 NA NA CSVEEQGTNTGELFF TGCAGCGTTGAAGAGCAGGGGACGAACACCGGGGAGCTGTTTTTT
TRBJ2-2 TRBV10-1 TRBD2 once CASSIVSGRFGTGELFF TGCGCCAGCAGTATCGTTAGCGGGAGGTTCGGCACCGGGGAGCTGTTTTTT
TRBJ1-5 TRBV28 NA NA CASSSGGAAQPQHF TGTGCCAGCAGTTCCGGAGGGGCGGCACAGCCCCAGCATTTT
TRBJ2-2 TRBV5-4 TRBD1 NA CASSRITGETGELFF TGTGCCAGCAGCAGAATAACAGGGGAAACCGGGGAGCTGTTTTTT
TRBJ2-6 TRBV18 TRBD1 NA CASSPRTGSSSGANVLTF TGTGCCAGCTCACCTCGGACAGGGTCAAGCTCTGGGGCCAACGTCCTGACTTTC
TRBJ1-4 TRBV2 TRBD1 NA CASSARQGAFEKLFF TGTGCCAGCAGTGCCAGACAGGGGGCGTTTGAAAAACTGTTTTTT
TRBJ2-7 TRBV4-2 NA NA CASSQDPPTSFIYEQYF TGTGCCAGCAGCCAAGATCCCCCTACTAGTTTTATCTACGAGCAGTACTTC
TRBJ2-1 TRBV11-3 TRBD2 few CASSYSGSYLYNEQFF TGTGCCAGCAGCTACAGCGGGAGTTACCTCTACAATGAGCAGTTCTTC
TRBJ1-2 TRBV6-5 TRBD1 once CASSSLTGSFGYTF TGTGCCAGCAGTTCCCTGACAGGGTCTTTCGGCTACACCTTC
TRBJ2-7 TRBV29-1 NA NA CSVERQAPYEQYF TGCAGCGTTGAACGGCAGGCCCCCTACGAGCAGTACTTC
TRBJ1-2 TRBV2 NA once CASSYRDSSGYTF TGTGCCAGCAGTTACCGAGACAGTTCTGGCTACACCTTC
TRBJ1-5 TRBV19 NA NA CASSIKVIVKTGGSGNQPQHF TGTGCCAGTAGTATTAAAGTGATAGTGAAGACCGGGGGGAGTGGCAATCAGCCCCAGCATTTT
TRBJ2-7 TRBV6-1 NA NA CASSEGSSYEQYF TGTGCCAGCAGTGAAGGGAGCTCCTACGAGCAGTACTTC
TRBJ1-3 TRBV6-6 NA NA CASSRGRGPTNTIYF TGTGCCAGCAGCCGAGGGAGGGGACCTACTAACACCATATATTTT
TRBJ1-4 TRBV6-5 NA once CASSSGAPNEKLFF TGTGCCAGCAGCTCAGGGGCGCCCAATGAAAAACTGTTTTTT
TRBJ2-5 TRBV28 TRBD2 few CASSRTSGSARETQYF TGTGCCAGCAGCCGGACTAGCGGGTCCGCCCGGGAGACCCAGTACTTC
TRBJ1-1 TRBV19 NA few CASSIGGERNTEAFF TGTGCCAGTAGTATAGGGGGGGAGAGGAACACTGAAGCTTTCTTT
TRBJ2-3 TRBV4-1 TRBD2 few CASSPGTISTDTQYF TGCGCCAGCAGCCCCGGGACTATAAGCACAGATACGCAGTATTTT
TRBJ1-5 TRBV6-5 NA NA CASRTQAGQPQHF TGTGCCAGCAGAACCCAAGCAGGGCAGCCCCAGCATTTT
TRBJ2-7 TRBV5-1 NA NA CASSDRDNSYEQYF TGCGCCAGCAGCGACCGGGACAACTCCTACGAGCAGTACTTC
TRBJ1-1 TRBV6-1 TRBD1 NA CASSQTGEWAEAFF TGTGCCAGCAGTCAAACAGGGGAGTGGGCTGAAGCTTTCTTT
TRBJ1-5 TRBV9 NA NA CASSVGWGNGGNQPQHF TGTGCCAGCAGCGTAGGGTGGGGCAATGGGGGCAATCAGCCCCAGCATTTT
TRBJ1-2 TRBV5-1 NA NA CASSSGTSNYGYTF TGCGCCAGCAGCTCCGGGACATCTAACTATGGCTACACCTTC
TRBJ2-7 TRBV7-7 TRBD1 NA CASSSLSGTGIYEQYF TGTGCTAGCAGCTCCCTTTCCGGGACAGGGATATACGAGCAGTACTTC
TRBJ2-7 TRBV4-1 NA NA CASSQDRGEVGYEQYF TGCGCCAGCAGCCAAGATCGCGGGGAGGTCGGCTACGAGCAGTACTTC
TRBJ1-2 TRBV19 NA NA CASSIEQGKNTF TGTGCCAGTAGTATCGAGCAGGGGAAGAACACCTTC
TRBJ1-2 TRBV4-2 TRBD1 NA CASSPPPGQGILSGYTF TGTGCCAGCAGCCCACCTCCGGGACAGGGTATCTTAAGTGGCTACACCTTC
TRBJ2-3 TRBV5-1 TRBD1 once CASSYRQGSTDTQYF TGCGCCAGCAGTTACCGACAGGGTAGCACAGATACGCAGTATTTT
TRBJ1-1 TRBV2 TRBD1 NA CASSGDRRGEAFF TGTGCCAGCAGTGGGGACAGACGGGGTGAAGCTTTCTTT
TRBJ1-2 TRBV5-1 NA NA CASSLDSYGYTF TGCGCCAGCAGCTTGGATAGTTATGGCTACACCTTC
TRBJ1-1 TRBV7-6 TRBD1 once CASSPRQGANTEAFF TGTGCCAGCAGCCCGCGACAGGGGGCGAACACTGAAGCTTTCTTT
TRBJ1-1 TRBV6-5 NA few CASTHRVGTEAFF TGTGCCAGCACTCACAGGGTAGGAACTGAAGCTTTCTTT
TRBJ2-1 TRBV4-1 TRBD2 NA CASNQNILTSSTISEQFF TGCGCCAGCAACCAAAATATACTGACTAGCAGCACAATCAGTGAGCAGTTCTTC
TRBJ1-2 TRBV13 NA NA CASSPPLRDGYTF TGTGCCAGCAGCCCACCCCTCCGGGATGGCTACACCTTC
TRBJ1-2 TRBV6-5 NA NA CASRPGGGGYTF TGTGCCAGCAGACCCGGAGGAGGTGGCTACACCTTC
TRBJ1-5 TRBV9 NA NA CASSEDGVGNQPQHF TGTGCCAGCAGCGAGGACGGGGTCGGGAATCAGCCCCAGCATTTT
TRBJ1-5 TRBV27 NA NA CASSPGPGSNQPQHF TGTGCCAGCAGTCCCGGGCCGGGAAGCAATCAGCCCCAGCATTTT
TRBJ1-2 TRBV2 NA NA CASSEQLAAGGYTF TGTGCCAGCAGTGAACAACTGGCGGCCGGTGGCTACACCTTC
TRBJ2-7 TRBV5-6 TRBD1 NA CASSAPGTGDPYEQYF TGTGCCAGCAGCGCCCCCGGGACAGGGGACCCCTACGAGCAGTACTTC
TRBJ2-7 TRBV7-9 NA once CASARLGGGGEQYF TGTGCCAGCGCAAGATTAGGGGGGGGCGGCGAGCAGTACTTC
TRBJ2-7 TRBV11-2 NA NA CASSPRLAGFSYEQYF TGTGCCAGCAGCCCACGCCTCGCGGGTTTCTCCTACGAGCAGTACTTC
TRBJ2-3 TRBV7-6 NA NA CASSSRPGLLGGTQYF TGTGCCAGCAGTTCTCGACCCGGACTCCTGGGAGGTACGCAGTATTTT
TRBJ2-5 TRBV5-1 NA few CASSFGGRETQYF TGCGCCAGCAGCTTCGGGGGGCGGGAGACCCAGTACTTC
TRBJ2-1 TRBV7-9 NA once CASSLGLFSYNEQFF TGTGCCAGCAGCTTAGGACTGTTCTCCTACAATGAGCAGTTCTTC
TRBJ2-7 TRBV10-3 TRBD1 NA CAISGKMTGSEQYF TGTGCCATCAGTGGAAAAATGACAGGGAGCGAGCAGTACTTC
TRBJ2-7 TRBV6-1 NA NA CASSERTYEQYF TGTGCCAGCAGTGAACGCACTTACGAGCAGTACTTC
TRBJ2-7 TRBV18 TRBD2 NA CASSRKGLAGLWEQYF TGTGCCAGCTCACGAAAGGGACTAGCGGGACTCTGGGAGCAGTACTTC
TRBJ2-3 TRBV9 NA once CASSLREGGSGTDTQYF TGTGCCAGCAGCCTGAGGGAGGGGGGAAGCGGCACAGATACGCAGTATTTT
TRBJ2-7 TRBV11-1 TRBD1 NA CASSLSRTGGYYEQYF TGTGCCAGCAGCTTATCACGGACAGGGGGCTACTACGAGCAGTACTTC
TRBJ1-2 TRBV7-9 NA NA CASSLDINYGYTF TGTGCCAGCAGCTTAGACATTAACTATGGCTACACCTTC